The T cell receptor beta chain described here comes from a study of blood T cells in healthy people across ages. Study-wide findings and caveats: Roughly linearly, TCR beta diversity per million T cells fell as age increased. CMV status of donors was unknown, possibly confounding expanded clonotype changes. It was held that the diversity estimates obtained from one million T cells were underestimates.

A J-beta primer mix and a sample-barcoded 5' primer were used in a second PCR of about 7 to 12 cycles. Every sample produced at least 2.5 million CDR3-containing paired-end reads. TCRdb reprocessed the 5' RACE reads via MiXCR and lists one record per CDR3 protein. Counted here are 700,000 or so distinct CDR3 sequences, 20% to 25% occurring once; the ten biggest clones make up 22%. This clonotype appeared a few times. The antigen is undetermined. The sequence derives from a man between 70 and 80 years old in good health. The source material was blood.

CDR3 amino acids: CASSQKVGGDNTEAFF. The CDR3 DNA sequence: TGTGCCAGCAGCCAGAAAGTAGGCGGGGACAACACTGAAGCTTTCTTT. The rearrangement links TRBV14 to TRBJ1-1; a weak D match, TRBD1 (5 bases). The CDR3 has 16 residues. V was clipped by 3 bases and J by 2 bases, with 16 bases between them. Germline V lookup: CDR1 SGHDN, CDR2 FVKESK.